This TCR beta chain was profiled in a study of shared clonotypes between healthy human individuals. About this clone: Its antigen is undetermined.

Measured with immunoSEQ multiplex PCR; TCRdb has only the in-frame clones, and not every one. The table shows millions of clones, with more than 85% occurring only once. General observations from the study: Relative to clonotypes present in all four donors, those not shared had lower generation probabilities. Even with large depth, rarefaction showed that sorted-subset sequencing was incomplete.

The CDR3 is 15 amino acids. V was clipped by 5 bases and J by 2 bases; unmatched bases: 5. Germline lookup yields CDR1 MNHEY and CDR2 SVGAGI. This clonotype was sampled from a man younger than 30 in good health. Some clones in this sample may be carry-over from other donors' samples. The chain recombines TRBV6-5 with TRBJ2-2; 7 bases match TRBD1. What was sequenced was naive CD4+ T cells from PBMCs. Subset of the sample: CD45RA+ positively selected. This CDR3 reads CASSPGQLNTGELFF. The CDR3 DNA sequence: TGTGCCAGCAGTCCGGGACAGCTTAACACCGGGGAGCTGTTTTTT.